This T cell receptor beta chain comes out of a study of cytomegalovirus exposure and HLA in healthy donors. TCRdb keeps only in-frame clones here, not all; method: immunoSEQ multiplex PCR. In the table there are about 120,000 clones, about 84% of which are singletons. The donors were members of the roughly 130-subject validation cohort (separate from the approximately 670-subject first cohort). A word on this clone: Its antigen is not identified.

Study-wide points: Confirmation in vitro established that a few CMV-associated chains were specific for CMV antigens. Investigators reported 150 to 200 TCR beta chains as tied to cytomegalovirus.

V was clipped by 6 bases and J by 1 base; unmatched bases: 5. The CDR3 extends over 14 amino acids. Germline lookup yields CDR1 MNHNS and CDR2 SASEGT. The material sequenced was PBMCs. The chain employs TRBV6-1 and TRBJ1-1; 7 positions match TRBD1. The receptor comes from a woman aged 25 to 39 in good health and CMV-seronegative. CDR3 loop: CASSVRQGNTEAFF. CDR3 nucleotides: TGTGCCAGCAGCGTCAGACAGGGGAACACTGAAGCTTTCTTT.